The T cell receptor (beta chain) under discussion was sequenced for a study of T and B cells in COVID-19 patients. From blood, 250-500 ng of genomic DNA served as TRB template. TRB rearrangements were amplified by multiplex PCR with BIOMED2 TRB-A/B primers. TCRdb re-derived calls from the multiplex PCR reads in MiXCR, one entry per CDR3 protein. The sample contains around 8,000 distinct CDR3 sequences, about 30% of which appear only once. The TCR originated in a human donor with active COVID-19. What was sequenced was blood.

The CDR3 sequence is CASTLSWDRDTEAFF. The CDR3 bases are TGTGCCAGCACCCTCTCGTGGGACAGGGACACTGAAGCTTTCTTT. The genes are TRBV12-3 or TRBV12-4 and TRBJ1-1; 9 positions agree with TRBD1. Trimming took 7 bases from V and 3 from J; bases not matched to a gene: 9. The CDR3 is 15 residues long.